This TCR beta chain comes out of a study of shared clonotypes between healthy human individuals. Study outcomes and limitations: Non-shared clonotypes showed lower generation probabilities than clonotypes common to all four donors. Memory subsets had estimated richness that was generally smaller than that of naive subsets.

Clones were sequenced by immunoSEQ multiplex PCR, and TCRdb holds only the in-frame ones, with some missing. The data contain around 600,000 clones, about 95% of them seen just once; the ten biggest clones take up over 0.095%. Positively selected for CCR7, the CD45RO-negative cells used as naive CD8 cells excluded terminally differentiated effector memory CD45RA+ cells. Only Caucasian adults living in Nashville, Tennessee served as donors. Trimming removed 6 bases from V and 3 bases from J; junction bases left unmatched: 5. The germline gives CDR1 MDHEN, CDR2 SYDVKM. This CDR3 is 13 amino acids long. A word on this clone: The antigen remains undetermined.

This clonotype was sampled from a woman aged 25-40 years in good health. The source material was naive CD8+ T cells sorted from blood. This chain links TRBV28 with TRBJ2-7; TRBD2 aligns across 7 bases. The CDR3, as DNA: TGTGCCAGCAGGGCGGGAGTAAGCTACGAGCAGTACTTC. Translation gives CASRAGVSYEQYF.